This T cell receptor beta chain was identified during a study of shared T cell receptors in the human thymus. Some clones are missing from TCRdb's copy, which holds only in-frame ones; the method was immunoSEQ multiplex PCR. Here the sample spans about 660,000 clones, about 89% being singletons. This clone appeared a single time. This CDR3 is 14 amino acids long. The V end lost 4 bases, the J end lost 8 bases, and 14 bases lay between the germline ends. The germline V gene has CDR1 MNHNY and CDR2 SVGAGI (reference sequence). This sample was also put to use in a study of human thymus T cells.

Sequenced sample: thymocytes. The TCR sequence derives from a boy less than two years old with a congenital heart defect. The V and J genes are TRBV6-6 and TRBJ1-4, with D possibly matching TRBD1 (6 bases). DNA of the CDR3: TGTGCCAGCAGTTCAGGGGTAGTAATCGAAAAACTGTTTTTT. Translation gives CASSSGVVIEKLFF.